Only one count was recorded for the clone carrying this TCR beta chain. CDR3 length: 18 amino acids. The V and J ends lost 0 bases and 2 bases respectively, with 18 bases between them. CDR1 is MNHEY and CDR2 is SMNVEV in the germline V gene (reference sequence). These data originate in a study of shared clonotypes between healthy human individuals. Clones were sequenced by immunoSEQ multiplex PCR, and TCRdb holds only the in-frame ones, with some missing. Here the sample spans tens of thousands of clones, roughly two thirds being singletons. The receptor was isolated from a young man in good health. J is TRBJ2-3 and V is TRBV27; weak D call: TRBD2 (7 bases). Sequencing was performed on memory CD8+ T cells sorted from blood. Described subset: CD45RO+ cells pooled with CCR7-negative TemRA cells. This CDR3 is CASSLSLTGLEFTDTQYF. Here the CDR3 DNA reads TGTGCCAGCAGTTTATCATTGACAGGACTAGAGTTCACAGATACGCAGTATTTT.